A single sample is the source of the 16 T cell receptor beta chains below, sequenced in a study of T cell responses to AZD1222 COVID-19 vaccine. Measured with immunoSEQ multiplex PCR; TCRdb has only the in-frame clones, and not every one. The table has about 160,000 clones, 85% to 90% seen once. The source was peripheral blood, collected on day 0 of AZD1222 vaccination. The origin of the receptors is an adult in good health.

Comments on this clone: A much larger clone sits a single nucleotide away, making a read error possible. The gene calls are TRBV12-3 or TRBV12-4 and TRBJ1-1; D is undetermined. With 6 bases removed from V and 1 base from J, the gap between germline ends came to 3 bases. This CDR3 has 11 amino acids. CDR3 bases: TGTGCCAGCAGCCGGAACACTGAAGCTTTCTTT. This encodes CASSRNTEAFF.

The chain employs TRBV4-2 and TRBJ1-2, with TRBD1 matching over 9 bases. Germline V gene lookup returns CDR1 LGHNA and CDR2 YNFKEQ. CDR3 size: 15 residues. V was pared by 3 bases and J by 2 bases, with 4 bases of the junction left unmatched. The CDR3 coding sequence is TGTGCCAGCAGCCAGACCGGGACAGGGAACTATGGCTACACCTTC. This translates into CASSQTGTGNYGYTF.

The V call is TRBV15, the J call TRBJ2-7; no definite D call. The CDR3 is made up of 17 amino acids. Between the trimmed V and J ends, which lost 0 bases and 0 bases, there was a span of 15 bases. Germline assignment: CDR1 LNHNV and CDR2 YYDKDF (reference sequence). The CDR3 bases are TGTGCCACCAGCAGAGAGGTTTGGTCGAGGAGCTCCTACGAGCAGTACTTC. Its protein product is CATSREVWSRSSYEQYF.

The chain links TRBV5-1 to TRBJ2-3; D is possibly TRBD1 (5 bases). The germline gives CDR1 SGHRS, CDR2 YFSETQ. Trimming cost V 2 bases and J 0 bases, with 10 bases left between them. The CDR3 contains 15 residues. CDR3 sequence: CASSLRTSSTDTQYF. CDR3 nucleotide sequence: TGCGCCAGCAGCTTAAGGACATCTAGCACAGATACGCAGTATTTT.

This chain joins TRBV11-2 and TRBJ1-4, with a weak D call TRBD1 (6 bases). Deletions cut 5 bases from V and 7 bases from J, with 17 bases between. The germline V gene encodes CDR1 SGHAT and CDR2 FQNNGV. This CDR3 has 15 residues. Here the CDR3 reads CASSPNRAVGEKLFF. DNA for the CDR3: TGTGCCAGCAGCCCGAACAGGGCGGTGGGTGAAAAACTGTTTTTT. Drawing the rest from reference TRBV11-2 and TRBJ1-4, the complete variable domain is EAGVAQSPRYKIIEKRQSVAFWCNPISGHATLYWYQQILGQGPKLLIQFQNNGVVDDSQLPKDRFSAERLKGVDSTLKIQPAKLEDSAVYLCASSPNRAVGEKLFFGSGTQLSVL.

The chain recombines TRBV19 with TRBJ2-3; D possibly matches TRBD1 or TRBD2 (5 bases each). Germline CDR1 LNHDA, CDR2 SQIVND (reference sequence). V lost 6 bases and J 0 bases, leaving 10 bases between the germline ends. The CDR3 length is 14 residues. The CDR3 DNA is TGTGCCAGTAGGACAGCGGTTAGCACAGATACGCAGTATTTT. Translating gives CASRTAVSTDTQYF.

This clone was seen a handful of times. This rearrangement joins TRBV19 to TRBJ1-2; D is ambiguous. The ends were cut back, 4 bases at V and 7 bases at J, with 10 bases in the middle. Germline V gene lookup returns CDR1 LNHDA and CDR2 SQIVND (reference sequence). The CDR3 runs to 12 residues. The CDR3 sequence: CASSTAEVGYTF. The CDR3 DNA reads TGTGCCAGTAGTACCGCAGAAGTTGGCTACACCTTC.

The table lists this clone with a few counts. CDR3 loop: CASTSNLGNEKLFF. The CDR3 region has the DNA TGTGCCAGCACCTCTAACTTGGGGAATGAAAAACTGTTTTTT. The chain couples TRBV6-5 to TRBJ1-4; D gene unclear. CDR3 length: 14 amino acids. Germline V gene sequence: CDR1 MNHEY, CDR2 SVGAGI. Trimming removed 7 bases from V and 5 bases from J, with 14 bases in between.

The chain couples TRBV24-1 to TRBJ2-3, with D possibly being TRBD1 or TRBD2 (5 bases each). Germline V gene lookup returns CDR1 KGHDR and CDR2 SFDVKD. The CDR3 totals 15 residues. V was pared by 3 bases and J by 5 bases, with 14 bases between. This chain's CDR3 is CATSDAGATLDTQYF. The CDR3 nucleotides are TGTGCCACCAGTGATGCCGGGGCGACCTTAGATACGCAGTATTTT.

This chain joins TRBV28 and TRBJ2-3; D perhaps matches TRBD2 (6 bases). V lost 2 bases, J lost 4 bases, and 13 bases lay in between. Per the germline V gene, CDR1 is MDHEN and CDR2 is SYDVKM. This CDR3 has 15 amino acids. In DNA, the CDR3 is TGTGCCAGCAGTTTAACCGGGAGTACCGCAGATACGCAGTATTTT. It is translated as CASSLTGSTADTQYF.

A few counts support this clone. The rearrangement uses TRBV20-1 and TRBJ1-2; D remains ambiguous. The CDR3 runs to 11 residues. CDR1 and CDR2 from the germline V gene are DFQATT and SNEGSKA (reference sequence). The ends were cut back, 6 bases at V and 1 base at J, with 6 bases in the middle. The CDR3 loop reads CSAPFNYGYTF. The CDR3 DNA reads TGCAGTGCCCCTTTTAACTATGGCTACACCTTC.

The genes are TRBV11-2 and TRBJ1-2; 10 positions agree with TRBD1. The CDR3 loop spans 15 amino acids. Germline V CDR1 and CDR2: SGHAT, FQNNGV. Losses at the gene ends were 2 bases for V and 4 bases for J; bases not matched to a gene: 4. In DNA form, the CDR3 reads TGTGCCAGCAGCTTACCCCGGGACAGGGGCTATGGCTACACCTTC. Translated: CASSLPRDRGYGYTF.

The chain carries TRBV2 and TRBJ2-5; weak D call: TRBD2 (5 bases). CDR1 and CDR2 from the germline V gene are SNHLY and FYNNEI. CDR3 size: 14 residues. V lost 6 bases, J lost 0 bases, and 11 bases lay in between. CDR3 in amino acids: CASSSTTYQETQYF. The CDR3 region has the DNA TGTGCCAGCAGCTCGACTACCTACCAAGAGACCCAGTACTTC.

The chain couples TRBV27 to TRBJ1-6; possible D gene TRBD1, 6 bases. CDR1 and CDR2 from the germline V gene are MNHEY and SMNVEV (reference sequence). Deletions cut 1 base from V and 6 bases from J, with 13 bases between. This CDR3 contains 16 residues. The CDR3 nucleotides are TGTGCCAGCAGTTTATGGTCCCTCAGGGGTAATTCACCCCTCCACTTT. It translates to CASSLWSLRGNSPLHF.

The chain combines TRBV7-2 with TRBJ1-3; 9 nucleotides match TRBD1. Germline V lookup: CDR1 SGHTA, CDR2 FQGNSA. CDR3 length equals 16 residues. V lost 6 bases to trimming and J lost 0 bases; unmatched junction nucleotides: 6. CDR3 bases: TGTGCCAGCAGTGCCGGGACAGGGCTCTCTGGAAACACCATATATTTT. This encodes CASSAGTGLSGNTIYF. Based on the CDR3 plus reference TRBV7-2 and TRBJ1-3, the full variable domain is GAGVSQSPSNKVTEKGKDVELRCDPISGHTALYWYRQSLGQGLEFLIYFQGNSAPDKSGLPSDRFSAERTGGSVSTLTIQRTQQEDSAVYLCASSAGTGLSGNTIYFGEGSWLTVV.

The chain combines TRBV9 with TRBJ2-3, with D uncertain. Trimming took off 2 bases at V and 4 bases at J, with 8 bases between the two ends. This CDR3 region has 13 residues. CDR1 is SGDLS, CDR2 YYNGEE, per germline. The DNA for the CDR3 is TGTGCCAGCAGCGTCGGGTTGTCAGATACGCAGTATTTT. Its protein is CASSVGLSDTQYF.